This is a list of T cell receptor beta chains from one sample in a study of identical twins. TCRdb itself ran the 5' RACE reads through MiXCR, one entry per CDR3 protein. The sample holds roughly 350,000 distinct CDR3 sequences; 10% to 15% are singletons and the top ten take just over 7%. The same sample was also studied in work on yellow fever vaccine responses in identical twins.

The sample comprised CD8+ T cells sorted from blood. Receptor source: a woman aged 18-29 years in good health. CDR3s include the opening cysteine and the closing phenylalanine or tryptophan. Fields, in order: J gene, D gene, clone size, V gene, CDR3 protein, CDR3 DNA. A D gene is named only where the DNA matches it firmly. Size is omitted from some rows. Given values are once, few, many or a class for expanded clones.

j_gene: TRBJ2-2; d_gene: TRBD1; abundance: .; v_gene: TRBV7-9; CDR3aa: CASSRTGENTGELFF; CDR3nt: TGTGCCAGCAGCCGGACAGGGGAGAACACCGGGGAGCTGTTTTTT
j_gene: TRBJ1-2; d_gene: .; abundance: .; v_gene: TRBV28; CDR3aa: CASSLTHGGGLVGYTF; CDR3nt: TGTGCCAGCAGTTTGACACATGGTGGAGGTCTGGTGGGCTACACCTTC
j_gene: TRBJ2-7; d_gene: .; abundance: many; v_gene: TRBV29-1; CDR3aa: CSVEAAGSSYEQYF; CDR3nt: TGCAGCGTTGAAGCGGCGGGATCTTCCTACGAGCAGTACTTC
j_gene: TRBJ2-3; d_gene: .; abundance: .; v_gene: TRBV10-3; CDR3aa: CAISEGLMGPDTQYF; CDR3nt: TGTGCCATCAGTGAGGGGTTGATGGGGCCAGATACGCAGTATTTT
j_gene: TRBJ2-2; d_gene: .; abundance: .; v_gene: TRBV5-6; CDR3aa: CASSFLGDLNTGELFF; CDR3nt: TGTGCCAGCAGCTTTTTGGGGGACCTTAACACCGGGGAGCTGTTTTTT
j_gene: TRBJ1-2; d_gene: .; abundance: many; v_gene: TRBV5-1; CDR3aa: CASSDIYYGYTF; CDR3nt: TGCGCCAGCAGTGACATATACTATGGCTACACCTTC
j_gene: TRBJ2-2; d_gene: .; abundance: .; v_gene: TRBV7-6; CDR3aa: CATLPQGHTGELFF; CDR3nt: TGTGCCACCCTCCCTCAAGGTCATACCGGGGAGCTGTTTTTT
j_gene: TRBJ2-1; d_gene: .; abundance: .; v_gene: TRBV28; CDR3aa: CASSWTTLSSYNEQFF; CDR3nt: TGTGCCAGCAGTTGGACTACCCTAAGCTCCTACAATGAGCAGTTCTTC
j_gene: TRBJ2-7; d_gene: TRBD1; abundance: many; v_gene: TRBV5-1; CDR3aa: CASSLDRGRYEQYF; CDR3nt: TGCGCCAGCAGCTTGGACAGGGGGCGTTACGAGCAGTACTTC
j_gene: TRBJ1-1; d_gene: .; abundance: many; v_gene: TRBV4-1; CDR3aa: CASSQDKGAEAFF; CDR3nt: TGCGCCAGCAGCCAAGATAAAGGAGCTGAAGCTTTCTTT
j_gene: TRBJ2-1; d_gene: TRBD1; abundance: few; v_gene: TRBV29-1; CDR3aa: CSAGDRYYEQFF; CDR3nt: TGCAGCGCTGGGGACAGGTACTATGAGCAGTTCTTC
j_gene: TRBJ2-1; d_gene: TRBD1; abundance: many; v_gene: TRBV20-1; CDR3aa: CSAHNHGTGDFNEQFF; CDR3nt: TGCAGTGCTCACAACCACGGGACAGGGGATTTTAATGAGCAGTTCTTC
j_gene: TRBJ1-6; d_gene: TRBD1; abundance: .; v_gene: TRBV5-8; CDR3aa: CASSPNQTRGVRSPLHF; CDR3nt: TGTGCCAGCAGCCCTAATCAAACCAGGGGGGTGAGATCACCCCTCCACTTT
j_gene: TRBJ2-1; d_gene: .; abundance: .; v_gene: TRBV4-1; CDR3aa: CASSQAEQNEQFF; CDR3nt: TGCGCCAGCAGCCAGGCCGAACAGAATGAGCAGTTCTTC
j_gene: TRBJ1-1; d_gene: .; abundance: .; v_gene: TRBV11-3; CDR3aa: CASSLTWRQGRLNTEAFF; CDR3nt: TGTGCCAGCAGCTTGACTTGGCGGCAGGGAAGGTTGAACACTGAAGCTTTCTTT
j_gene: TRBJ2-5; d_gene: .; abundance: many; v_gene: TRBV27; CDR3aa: CASSFGTSETQYF; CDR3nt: TGTGCCAGCAGTTTTGGGACATCAGAGACCCAGTACTTC
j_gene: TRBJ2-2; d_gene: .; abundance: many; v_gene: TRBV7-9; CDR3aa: CASSPRGSTGELFF; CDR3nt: TGTGCCAGCAGCCCCCGGGGGAGCACCGGGGAGCTGTTTTTT
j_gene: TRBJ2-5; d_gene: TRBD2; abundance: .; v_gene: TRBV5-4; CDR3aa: CASSSWLAGADETQYF; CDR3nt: TGTGCCAGCAGCAGTTGGCTAGCGGGAGCTGATGAGACCCAGTACTTC
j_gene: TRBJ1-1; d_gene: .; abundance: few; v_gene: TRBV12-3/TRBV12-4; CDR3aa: CASTRLVEAFF; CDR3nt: TGTGCCAGCACTCGACTTGTTGAAGCTTTCTTT
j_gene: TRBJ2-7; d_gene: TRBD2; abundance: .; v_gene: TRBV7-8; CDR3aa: CASSLAIAGPLYEQYF; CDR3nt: TGTGCCAGCAGCCTAGCTATAGCGGGACCCCTATACGAGCAGTACTTC
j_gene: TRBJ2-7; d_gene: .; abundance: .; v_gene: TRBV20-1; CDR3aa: CSARPVLQQYF; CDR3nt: TGCAGTGCTCGACCAGTTTTACAGCAGTACTTC
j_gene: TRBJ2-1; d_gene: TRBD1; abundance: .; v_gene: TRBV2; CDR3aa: CASRYDRGAYNEQFF; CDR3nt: TGTGCCAGCAGATACGACAGGGGGGCCTACAATGAGCAGTTCTTC
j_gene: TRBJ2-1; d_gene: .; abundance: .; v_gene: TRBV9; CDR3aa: CASSARGLTYNEQFF; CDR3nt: TGTGCCAGCAGCGCCCGCGGCCTAACCTACAATGAGCAGTTCTTC
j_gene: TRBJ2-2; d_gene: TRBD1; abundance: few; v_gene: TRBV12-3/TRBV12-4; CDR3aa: CASSLTGWNTGELFF; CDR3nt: TGTGCCAGCAGCCTGACAGGGTGGAACACCGGGGAGCTGTTTTTT
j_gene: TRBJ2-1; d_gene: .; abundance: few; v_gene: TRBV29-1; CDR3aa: CSVVGVFGSGNEQFF; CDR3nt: TGCAGCGTTGTGGGGGTTTTCGGTAGCGGCAATGAGCAGTTCTTC
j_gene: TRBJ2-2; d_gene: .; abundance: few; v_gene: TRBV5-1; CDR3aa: CASSPPNGELFF; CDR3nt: TGCGCCAGCAGCCCCCCTAACGGGGAGCTGTTTTTT
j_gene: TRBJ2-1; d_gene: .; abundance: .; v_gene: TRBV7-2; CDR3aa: CASSLERISYNEQFF; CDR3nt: TGTGCCAGCAGCTTAGAGAGGATCTCCTACAATGAGCAGTTCTTC
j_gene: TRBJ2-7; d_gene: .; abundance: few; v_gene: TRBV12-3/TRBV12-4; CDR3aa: CASGVTSHEQYF; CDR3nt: TGTGCCAGCGGCGTAACCAGTCATGAGCAGTACTTC
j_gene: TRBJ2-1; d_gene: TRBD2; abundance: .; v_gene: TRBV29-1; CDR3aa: CSVLGEGHSYEQFF; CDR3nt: TGCAGCGTTTTGGGGGAGGGCCATAGTTATGAGCAGTTCTTC
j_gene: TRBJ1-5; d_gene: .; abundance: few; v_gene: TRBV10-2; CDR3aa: CATQGWSNQPQHF; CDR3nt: TGCGCCACCCAGGGTTGGAGCAATCAGCCCCAGCATTTT
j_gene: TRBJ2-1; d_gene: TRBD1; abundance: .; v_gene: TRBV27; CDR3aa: CASSTTQGGNEQFF; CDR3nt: TGTGCCAGCAGTACAACACAGGGGGGAAATGAGCAGTTCTTC
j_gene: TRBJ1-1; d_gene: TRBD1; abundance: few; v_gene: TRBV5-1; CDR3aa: CASSLTRTGGNTEAFF; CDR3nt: TGCGCCAGCAGCTTAACTCGGACAGGGGGGAACACTGAAGCTTTCTTT
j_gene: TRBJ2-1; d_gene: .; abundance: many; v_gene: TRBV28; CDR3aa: CASSSPGVGVWEQFF; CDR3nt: TGTGCCAGCAGTTCGCCGGGGGTAGGGGTGTGGGAGCAGTTCTTC
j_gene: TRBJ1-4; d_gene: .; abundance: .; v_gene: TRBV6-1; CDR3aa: CASRPHRDLNEKLFF; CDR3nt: TGTGCCAGCAGGCCGCACCGCGACCTTAATGAAAAACTGTTTTTT
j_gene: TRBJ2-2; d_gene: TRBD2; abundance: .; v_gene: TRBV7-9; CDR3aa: CASSLDAGGSTGELFF; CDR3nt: TGTGCCAGCAGCTTAGATGCGGGAGGATCGACCGGGGAGCTGTTTTTT
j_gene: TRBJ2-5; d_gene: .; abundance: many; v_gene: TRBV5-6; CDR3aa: CASSLVPGALETQYF; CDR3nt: TGTGCCAGCAGCTTGGTACCAGGGGCCCTGGAGACCCAGTACTTC
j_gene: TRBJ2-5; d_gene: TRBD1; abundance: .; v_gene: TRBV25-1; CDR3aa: CASSAVGTAQETQYF; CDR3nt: TGTGCCAGCAGTGCAGTGGGGACAGCCCAAGAGACCCAGTACTTC
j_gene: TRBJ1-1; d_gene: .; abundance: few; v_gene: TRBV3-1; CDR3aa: CASSQVWEDPNTEAFF; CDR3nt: TGTGCCAGCAGCCAGGTCTGGGAGGATCCGAACACTGAAGCTTTCTTT
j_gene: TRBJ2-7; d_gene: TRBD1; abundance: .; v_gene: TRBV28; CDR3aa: CASSPIIGTGTYEQYF; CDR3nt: TGTGCCAGCAGTCCAATCATCGGGACAGGGACCTACGAGCAGTACTTC
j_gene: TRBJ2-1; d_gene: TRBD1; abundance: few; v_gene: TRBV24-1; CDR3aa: CATSDGTVSSYNEQFF; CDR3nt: TGTGCCACCAGTGATGGGACAGTAAGCTCCTACAATGAGCAGTTCTTC
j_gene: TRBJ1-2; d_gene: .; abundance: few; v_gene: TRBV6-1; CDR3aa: CASSETKWGWDYGYTF; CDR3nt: TGTGCCAGCAGTGAAACGAAATGGGGCTGGGACTATGGCTACACCTTC
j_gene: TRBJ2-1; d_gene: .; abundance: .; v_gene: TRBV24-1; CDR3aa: CATSDSAGPHNEQFF; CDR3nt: TGTGCCACCAGCGACAGCGCAGGGCCCCACAATGAGCAGTTCTTC
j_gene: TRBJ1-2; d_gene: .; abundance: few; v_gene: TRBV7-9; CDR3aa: CASSLADEMGGYTF; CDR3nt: TGTGCCAGCAGCTTAGCGGATGAGATGGGTGGCTACACCTTC